This T cell receptor beta chain stems from a study of T cell repertoires in cytomegalovirus infection. Study-level information: Matching HLA type, along with CMV infection, was indicated by public TCR beta signatures.

TCRdb passed the reads through MiXCR, listing each CDR3 protein once. The profile covers about half a million distinct CDR3 sequences, with roughly a third appearing a single time and around a sixth taken by the ten largest. CDR1 and CDR2 (germline): SGHVT, SQSDAQ. The CDR3 contains 16 residues. Worth noting for this clonotype: Its antigen is as yet unknown. One end of the junction does not line up with germline, which may come from a read error.

Findings of the study overall: People with CMV and the relevant HLA were identified by cumulative public TCR beta family frequency. Dominating the ex vivo response were HLA-C-restricted CMV-specific TCR beta clonotypes.

The sample here was cultured PBMCs, taken from culture after CMV antigen stimulation. The sequence was obtained from a human donor in good health (CMV status not recorded). Some clones in this sample may be carry-over from other donors' samples. The genes are TRBV7-4 and TRBJ2-3, with a possible D match to TRBD1 (7 bases). CDR3 nucleotides: TGTGCCAGCAGCGACCCAGGGGGGCTAAGCACAGATACGCGGTATTTT. Protein product: CASSDPGGLSTDTRYF.